Listed below are T cell receptor beta chains from one sample, sequenced in a study of blood T cell repertoires in COVID-19. Measured with immunoSEQ multiplex PCR; TCRdb has only the in-frame clones, and not every one. The sample has roughly 400,000 clones, around 87% seen once. The sequenced sample was peripheral blood. The receptors were gathered from an older woman with COVID-19, enrolled during active disease. Both conserved end residues are part of each CDR3. Each record gives: D gene, clone size, J gene, V gene, CDR3 protein, CDR3 DNA. The D gene is left open where the match is weak. The size field is filled for only some rows; it gives once, few, many or a size class.

D: NA
size: NA
J: TRBJ2-5
V: TRBV7-8
CDR3: CASSLPPIRSGGTQYF
DNA: TGTGCCAGCAGCTTGCCCCCTATAAGGAGTGGCGGGACCCAGTACTTC

D: NA
size: NA
J: TRBJ1-6
V: TRBV9
CDR3: CASSVEGGRNSPLHF
DNA: TGTGCCAGCAGCGTGGAGGGAGGGCGTAATTCACCCCTCCACTTT

D: TRBD2
size: NA
J: TRBJ2-1
V: TRBV20-1
CDR3: CSASTHAGVSYNEQFF
DNA: TGCAGTGCTAGTACGCACGCGGGGGTCTCTTACAATGAGCAGTTCTTC

D: NA
size: NA
J: TRBJ1-2
V: TRBV28
CDR3: CASSYYYGYTF
DNA: TGTGCCAGCAGTTACTACTATGGCTACACCTTC

D: TRBD2
size: NA
J: TRBJ2-1
V: TRBV9
CDR3: CASSVLSGGHNEQFF
DNA: TGTGCCAGCAGCGTACTTAGCGGGGGCCACAATGAGCAGTTCTTC

D: TRBD1
size: NA
J: TRBJ1-2
V: TRBV7-8
CDR3: CASSLGGGRYGYTF
DNA: TGTGCCAGCAGCTTAGGAGGGGGCCGCTATGGCTACACCTTC

D: NA
size: NA
J: TRBJ2-7
V: TRBV19
CDR3: CASSIRWQGYEQYF
DNA: TGTGCCAGTAGTATTAGGTGGCAGGGGTACGAGCAGTACTTC

D: NA
size: NA
J: TRBJ1-1
V: TRBV5-1
CDR3: CASRSVVSTDEAFF
DNA: TGCGCCAGTAGATCCGTAGTTTCGACAGACGAAGCTTTCTTT

D: NA
size: NA
J: TRBJ1-4
V: TRBV5-6
CDR3: CASRQRGATNEKLFF
DNA: TGTGCCAGCAGACAACGCGGGGCAACTAATGAAAAACTGTTTTTT

D: NA
size: few
J: TRBJ2-7
V: TRBV3-1/TRBV3-2
CDR3: CASTPASLREQYF
DNA: TGTGCCAGCACCCCCGCGAGTTTACGCGAGCAGTACTTC

D: NA
size: once
J: TRBJ2-5
V: TRBV6-5
CDR3: CAIRGPLRETQYF
DNA: TGTGCCATCCGAGGGCCCCTCCGGGAGACCCAGTACTTC

D: NA
size: NA
J: TRBJ2-3
V: TRBV11-2
CDR3: CASSFPGASTQYF
DNA: TGTGCCAGCAGCTTCCCTGGAGCGAGTACGCAGTATTTT

D: NA
size: NA
J: TRBJ2-6
V: TRBV11-2
CDR3: CASSLNLRSSGANVLTF
DNA: TGTGCCAGCAGCTTAAATCTTAGGAGCTCTGGGGCCAACGTCCTGACTTTC

D: TRBD2
size: NA
J: TRBJ2-5
V: TRBV15
CDR3: CATSRGTTQETQYF
DNA: TGTGCCACCAGCAGGGGGACTACTCAAGAGACCCAGTACTTC

D: NA
size: NA
J: TRBJ1-2
V: TRBV18
CDR3: CASSPGSGRIYGYTF
DNA: TGTGCCAGCTCACCCGGATCAGGGCGAATCTATGGCTACACCTTC

D: TRBD2
size: NA
J: TRBJ2-7
V: TRBV5-1
CDR3: CASSLGWGGVLEQYF
DNA: TGCGCCAGCAGCTTGGGTTGGGGAGGGGTCTTGGAGCAGTACTTC

D: TRBD1
size: many
J: TRBJ2-2
V: TRBV7-9
CDR3: CASSLDPGQGSTGELFF
DNA: TGTGCCAGCAGCTTAGATCCGGGACAGGGGAGCACCGGGGAGCTGTTTTTT

D: TRBD1
size: NA
J: TRBJ2-1
V: TRBV19
CDR3: CASSIGTGGFNEQFF
DNA: TGTGCCAGTAGTATAGGCACAGGGGGCTTCAATGAGCAGTTCTTC

D: TRBD1
size: NA
J: TRBJ2-7
V: TRBV27
CDR3: CASSVRQGAGEQYF
DNA: TGTGCCAGCAGCGTCCGACAGGGGGCCGGGGAGCAGTACTTC

D: NA
size: NA
J: TRBJ1-2
V: TRBV6-1
CDR3: CASSDTVRAVYGYTF
DNA: TGTGCCAGCAGTGACACGGTGCGTGCGGTCTATGGCTACACCTTC

D: NA
size: NA
J: TRBJ1-1
V: TRBV6-5
CDR3: CASRGLMNTEAFF
DNA: TGTGCCAGCAGGGGCCTAATGAACACTGAAGCTTTCTTT

D: TRBD2
size: NA
J: TRBJ2-5
V: TRBV6-5
CDR3: CASSYGERGRETQYF
DNA: TGTGCCAGCAGTTATGGAGAGCGGGGGAGGGAGACCCAGTACTTC

D: NA
size: NA
J: TRBJ2-2
V: TRBV5-1
CDR3: CASSPATDFNTGELFF
DNA: TGCGCCAGCAGCCCGGCGACAGACTTTAACACCGGGGAGCTGTTTTTT

D: NA
size: few
J: TRBJ1-2
V: TRBV4-2
CDR3: CASSQEPPGRGGYTF
DNA: TGTGCCAGCAGCCAAGAGCCCCCAGGGCGGGGTGGCTACACCTTC

D: NA
size: once
J: TRBJ1-1
V: TRBV11-2
CDR3: CASSFAGNTEAFF
DNA: TGTGCCAGCAGCTTCGCGGGGAACACTGAAGCTTTCTTT

D: TRBD2
size: NA
J: TRBJ2-1
V: TRBV11-1
CDR3: CASSRDGGREDEQFF
DNA: TGTGCCAGCAGCCGGGACGGCGGTCGGGAGGATGAGCAGTTCTTC

D: TRBD1
size: NA
J: TRBJ1-5
V: TRBV10-3
CDR3: CAISLTGGRNQPQHF
DNA: TGTGCCATCAGTTTGACAGGGGGCCGGAATCAGCCCCAGCATTTT

D: NA
size: few
J: TRBJ1-5
V: TRBV12-3/TRBV12-4
CDR3: CASDLKGGQPQHF
DNA: TGTGCCAGCGACTTAAAGGGCGGGCAGCCCCAGCATTTT

D: TRBD1
size: NA
J: TRBJ2-1
V: TRBV6-5
CDR3: CASRLRGLNNEQFF
DNA: TGTGCCAGCAGGCTCAGGGGGCTCAACAATGAGCAGTTCTTC

D: TRBD1
size: NA
J: TRBJ1-2
V: TRBV29-1
CDR3: CSVARTGSSYTF
DNA: TGCAGCGTTGCCCGGACAGGGAGTAGCTACACCTTC

D: NA
size: NA
J: TRBJ1-5
V: TRBV12-3/TRBV12-4
CDR3: CASSDLNQPQHF
DNA: TGTGCCAGCAGTGACTTAAATCAGCCCCAGCATTTT

D: NA
size: once
J: TRBJ2-7
V: TRBV28
CDR3: CASSQQGRYEQYF
DNA: TGTGCCAGCAGTCAACAGGGAAGGTACGAGCAGTACTTC